The 12 T cell receptor beta chains presented below share a single source sample, sequenced in a study of CXCR3-negative and CXCR3-positive naive CD8 T cells. Notes on the study in general: CXCR3-positive naive cells carried more hydrophobic TRB CDR3s than CXCR3-negative ones.

cDNA libraries for TRB were generated by 5' RACE incorporating UMI labels. TCRdb reprocessed the 5' RACE reads and stores each CDR3 protein as one record, lacking DNA. The sample table includes approximately 90,000 distinct CDR3 sequences. These receptors have no known antigen. Material: naive CXCR3+ CD8+ T cells from blood. Described subset: CD45RO-CCR7+CD27+CD95- naive CD8+ T cells expressing CXCR3 (TNR3+). The receptor source for this set is a human donor in good health. Some clones in this sample may be carry-over from other donors' samples.

The chain uses TRBV4-1 and TRBJ1-5; TCRdb names TRBD1, which stays unverified in the absence of DNA. Germline V gene sequence: CDR1 MGHRA, CDR2 YSYEKL. The length of the CDR3 is 15 residues. CDR3 loop: CASSPRTGMHQPQHF.

The genes are TRBV5-6 and TRBJ2-1. The CDR3 spans 13 residues. Germline CDR1 reads SGHDT; CDR2 reads YYEEEE. The CDR3 reads CASKTEPYNEQFF.

V gene TRBV28 combines with J gene TRBJ2-1; no DNA is available, so the TRBD2 call from TCRdb remains unchecked. This CDR3 has 14 residues. CDR1 is MDHEN, CDR2 SYDVKM, per germline. CDR3 region: CASSRAGSYNEQFF.

The rearrangement uses TRBV10-3 and TRBJ2-1. The CDR3 contains 13 residues. Germline V gene lookup returns CDR1 ENHRY and CDR2 SYGVKD. The chain's CDR3 is CAISESTVNEQFF.

This sequence joins TRBV29-1 and TRBJ1-1; TCRdb returns TRBD1, unconfirmable since there is no DNA. The CDR3 is 13 residues long. Germline loops: CDR1 SQVTM, CDR2 ANQGSEA. This CDR3 reads CSSLTTNEAEAFF.

The chain combines TRBV7-2 with TRBJ2-7; TCRdb reports TRBD2, a call that lacks DNA to check it against. Germline-derived CDR1 and CDR2 are SGHTA and FQGNSA. This CDR3 has 14 residues. CDR3 loop: CASSLVERGHEQYF.

The V call is TRBV5-6, the J call TRBJ2-1; as DNA is missing, the TRBD1 call by TCRdb cannot be tested. This CDR3 is built from 17 residues. The germline gives CDR1 SGHDT, CDR2 YYEEEE. The CDR3: CASSLGGPRSSYNEQFF.

The chain couples TRBV10-3 to TRBJ1-2; TCRdb's D call, TRBD1, is unchecked because there is no DNA. Per the germline V gene, CDR1 is ENHRY and CDR2 is SYGVKD. This CDR3 spans 14 amino acids. The CDR3 sequence is CAISPQGENYGYTF.

J is TRBJ2-7 and V is TRBV7-2; TCRdb picks TRBD1, but there is no DNA to check that call. Per the germline V gene, CDR1 is SGHTA and CDR2 is FQGNSA. CDR3 length equals 13 residues. The CDR3 protein is CASSLGAGAEQYF.

V usage is TRBV6-2 or TRBV6-3 and J usage is TRBJ2-1; with no DNA, the TCRdb D assignment of TRBD1 cannot be verified. Germline-derived CDR1 and CDR2 are MNHEY and SVGEGT. The CDR3 consists of 13 residues. The CDR3 is CASTGTPRNEQFF.

The rearrangement uses TRBV5-1 and TRBJ2-1; TCRdb selects TRBD1, and the lack of DNA leaves this call unchecked. This CDR3 is built from 14 residues. Germline V gene lookup returns CDR1 SGHRS and CDR2 YFSETQ. This CDR3 reads CASSLGQGNNEQFF.

This chain uses TRBV9 with TRBJ2-3. The CDR3 is made up of 12 amino acids. The V gene's germline CDR1 is SGDLS and CDR2 YYNGEE. The CDR3 is CASSVNRDTQYF.